One sample yielded the 6 T cell receptor beta chains listed below, sequenced in a study of graft-versus-host responses after intestinal transplantation. Only in-frame clones appear in the TCRdb table, and some are missing; sequencing was by immunoSEQ multiplex PCR. The sample has approximately 77,000 clones, about 90% seen once; the top ten hold over 0.55%. The sequences come from PBMCs, collected 98 days after intestinal transplantation. These receptors were taken from a human patient who received an intestinal transplant, so some T cells may come from the graft donor.

This clone has just one count. The chain joins TRBV4-1 to TRBJ2-7; D is ambiguous. CDR1 and CDR2 (germline): MGHRA, YSYEKL. V was cut by 0 bases and J by 1 base, with 13 bases left in between. The CDR3 has 16 amino acids. CDR3 in DNA: TGCGCCAGCAGCCAAGAACTTCACGGGTTTTCCTACGAGCAGTACTTC. Translating it yields CASSQELHGFSYEQYF.

J is TRBJ2-5 and V is TRBV5-5; 9 bases line up with TRBD1. The CDR3 length is 17 residues. In germline, CDR1 is SGHKS, CDR2 YYEKEE (reference sequence). V trimming: 0 bases; J trimming: 2 bases; junction bases outside the gene matches: 8. The CDR3 spells CASSLDDTGGGQETQYF. The CDR3 nucleotides read TGTGCCAGCAGCTTGGATGATACAGGGGGCGGACAAGAGACCCAGTACTTC.

The V gene is TRBV2, the J gene TRBJ1-1; D ambiguous. The CDR3 has 13 amino acids. Trimming cost V 2 bases and J 10 bases, with 14 bases left between them. Per germline, CDR1 SNHLY and CDR2 FYNNEI. The CDR3 spells CASSETKGLRAFF. CDR3 coding DNA: TGTGCCAGCAGTGAAACTAAGGGATTGAGAGCTTTCTTT.

This sequence joins TRBV28 and TRBJ2-7; 8 bases agree with TRBD1. V lost 4 bases, J lost 3 bases, and 11 bases stayed unmatched. The CDR3 length is 16 residues. Germline V gene lookup returns CDR1 MDHEN and CDR2 SYDVKM. The CDR3 reads CASSSPPTGVDYEQYF. CDR3 nucleotides: TGTGCCAGCAGTTCGCCCCCGACAGGGGTCGACTACGAGCAGTACTTC. Together with reference TRBV28 and TRBJ2-7, the CDR3 gives the full variable domain: DVKVTQSSRYLVKRTGEKVFLECVQDMDHENMFWYRQDPGLGLRLIYFSYDVKMKEKGDIPEGYSVSREKKERFSLILESASTNQTSMYLCASSSPPTGVDYEQYFGPGTRLTVT.

The CDR3 loop is CASSPDRVVVDIQYF. The CDR3 DNA reads TGTGCCAGCAGTCCCGACAGGGTCGTGGTGGACATTCAGTACTTC. This chain joins TRBV6-1 and TRBJ2-4, with TRBD1 identical over 7 bases. Germline trimming cut 5 bases from V and 8 bases from J; bases unmatched to any gene: 12. CDR1 and CDR2 (germline): MNHNS, SASEGT. This CDR3 spans 15 amino acids.

The gene calls are TRBV9 and TRBJ2-3; maybe TRBD1 (6 bases). This CDR3 comprises 15 residues. Trimming removed 0 bases at V and 0 bases at J, with 8 bases between. Germline CDR1 reads SGDLS; CDR2 reads YYNGEE. The CDR3 DNA follows: TGTGCCAGCAGCGTAGAGGACAGTAGCACAGATACGCAGTATTTT. Protein sequence: CASSVEDSSTDTQYF.